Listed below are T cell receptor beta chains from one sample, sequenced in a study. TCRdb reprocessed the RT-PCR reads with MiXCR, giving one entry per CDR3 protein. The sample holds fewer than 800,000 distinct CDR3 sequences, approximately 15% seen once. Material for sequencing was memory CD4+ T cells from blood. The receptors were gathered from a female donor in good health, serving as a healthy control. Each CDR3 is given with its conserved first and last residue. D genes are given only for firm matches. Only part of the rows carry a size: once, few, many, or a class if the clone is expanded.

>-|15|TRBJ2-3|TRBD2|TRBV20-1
TGCAGTGCTAGAGAGGTAGCGGGAGTGCCGGATACGCAGTATTTT
CSAREVAGVPDTQYF
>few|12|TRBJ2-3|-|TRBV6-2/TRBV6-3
TGTGCCTCCGTCCCGAGCACAGATACGCAGTATTTT
CASVPSTDTQYF
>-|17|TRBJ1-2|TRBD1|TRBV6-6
TGTGCCAGCAGTTACTCGGGGTTACAGGGGTCGAAAGGAAAGGACACCTTC
CASSYSGLQGSKGKDTF
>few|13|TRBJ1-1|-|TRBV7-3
TGTGCCAGCAGCAAATTACAGGGAGGGGAAGCTTTCTTT
CASSKLQGGEAFF
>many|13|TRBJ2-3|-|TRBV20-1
TGCAGTGCTAGACTACAGGGAATAGATACGCAGTATTTT
CSARLQGIDTQYF
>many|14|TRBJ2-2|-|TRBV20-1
TGCAGTGCAAAGACAGGAGCGAACACCGGGGAGCTGTTTTTT
CSAKTGANTGELFF
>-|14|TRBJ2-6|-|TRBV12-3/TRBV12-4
TGTGCCAGCAGTTTCGGGCCGGGGGCCAACGTCCTGACTTTC
CASSFGPGANVLTF
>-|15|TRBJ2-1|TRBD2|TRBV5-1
TGCGCCAGCAGCTTAGCGGGAGGGCATAGTTATGAGCAGTTCTTC
CASSLAGGHSYEQFF
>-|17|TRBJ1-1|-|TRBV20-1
TGCAGTGCTAGGGACATAGGGGGAGGGCCCACGAACACTGAAGCTTTCTTT
CSARDIGGGPTNTEAFF
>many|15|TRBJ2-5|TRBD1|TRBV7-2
TGTGCCAGCAGCCCACTGACAGGGGGCCAAGAGACCCAGTACTTC
CASSPLTGGQETQYF
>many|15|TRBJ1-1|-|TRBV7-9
TGTGCCAGCAGCTGGGACAAAGCTGGTAACACTGAAGCTTTCTTT
CASSWDKAGNTEAFF
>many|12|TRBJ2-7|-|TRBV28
TGTGCCAGCAGTCGCAATGCCTACGAGCAGTACTTC
CASSRNAYEQYF
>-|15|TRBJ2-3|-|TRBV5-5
TGTGCCAGCAGCTTGCAAAACAGATACACAGATACGCAGTATTTT
CASSLQNRYTDTQYF
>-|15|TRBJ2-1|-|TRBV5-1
TGCGCCAGCAGCTTGGGGAGGGGAATATACAATGAGCAGTTCTTC
CASSLGRGIYNEQFF
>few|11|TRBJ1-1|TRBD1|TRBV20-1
TGCAGTGCTTGGGGACAGGGGCTAGCTTTCTTT
CSAWGQGLAFF
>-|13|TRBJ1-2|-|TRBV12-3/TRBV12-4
TGTGCCAGCAGTTCGAGGGAGCTCTATGGCTACACCTTC
CASSSRELYGYTF
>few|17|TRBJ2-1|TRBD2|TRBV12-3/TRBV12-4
TGTGCCAGCAGTTTAGATCTAGCGGATTCGACCTACAATGAGCAGTTCTTC
CASSLDLADSTYNEQFF
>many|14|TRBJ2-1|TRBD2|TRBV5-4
TGTGCCAGCAGCAAAACTAGCGGGAGTAATGAGCAGTTCTTC
CASSKTSGSNEQFF
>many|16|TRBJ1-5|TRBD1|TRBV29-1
TGCAGCGTAACTAACCCCGGGACAGGGGGCAATCAGCCCCAGCATTTT
CSVTNPGTGGNQPQHF
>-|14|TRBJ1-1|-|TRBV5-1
TGCGCCAGCAGCGACAAATCAAAGGGGACTGAAGCTTTCTTT
CASSDKSKGTEAFF
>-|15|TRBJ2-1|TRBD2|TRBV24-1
TGTGCCACCAGTGGGGGGTCTAGCGGAGACAATGAGCAGTTCTTC
CATSGGSSGDNEQFF
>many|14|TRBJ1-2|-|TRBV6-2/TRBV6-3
TGTGCCAGCAGTTACTCGAAGGGGAGACATGGCTACACCTTC
CASSYSKGRHGYTF
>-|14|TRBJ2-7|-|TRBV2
TGTGCCAGCAGTCAGGAGGGGCTCTCCTACGAGCAGTACTTC
CASSQEGLSYEQYF
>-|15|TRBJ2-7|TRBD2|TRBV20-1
TGCAGTGCCCCGGACCCGTTTAGCGGGACCTACGAGCAGTACTTC
CSAPDPFSGTYEQYF
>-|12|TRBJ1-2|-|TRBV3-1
TGTGCCAGCAGCCAAGCACGTGCTGGCTACACCTTC
CASSQARAGYTF
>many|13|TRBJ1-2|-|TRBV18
TGTGCCAGCCGAACCGGGACGGGGTATGGCTACACCTTC
CASRTGTGYGYTF
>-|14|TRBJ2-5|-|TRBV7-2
TGTGCCAGCAGCCAAGTGGGGGTGAGAGAGACCCAGTACTTC
CASSQVGVRETQYF
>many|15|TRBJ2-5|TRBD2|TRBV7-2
TGTGCCAGCAGCCAAAATGGACTAGCGGTTGTGACCCAGTACTTC
CASSQNGLAVVTQYF
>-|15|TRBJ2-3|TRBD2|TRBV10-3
TGTGCCATCAGCCGGACTAGCGGAAACACAGATACGCAGTATTTT
CAISRTSGNTDTQYF
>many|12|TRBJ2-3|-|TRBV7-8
TGTGCCAGCAGCCCCTTACAAGATACGCAGTATTTT
CASSPLQDTQYF
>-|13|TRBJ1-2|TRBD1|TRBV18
TGTGCCAGCTCGGAGGGACAGGAAGGAGGCTACACCTTC
CASSEGQEGGYTF